This T cell receptor (beta chain) originates from a study of neoadjuvant nivolumab and ipilimumab in lung cancer. Points from the study as a whole: Blood richness before therapy tracked richness in tumors resected after neoadjuvant therapy. Only a single major-pathologic-response sample was available for clonality analysis. Compared with tumor-adjacent uninvolved lung, resected tumors showed greater richness and clonality.

Sequencing was performed with immunoSEQ multiplex PCR; in TCRdb, only in-frame clones are kept and a portion is missing. Of 20,000 to 25,000 clones listed, more than 65% are singletons. This clone appeared once. What it recognizes is unknown. This sample comprised peripheral blood, obtained before neoadjuvant nivolumab, alone or with ipilimumab. This receptor was obtained from an adult with non-small cell lung cancer.

CDR3 residues: CASSLTPGQGVEAFF. DNA for the CDR3: TGTGCCAGCAGCTTAACGCCGGGACAGGGAGTTGAAGCTTTCTTT. V usage is TRBV7-3 and J usage is TRBJ1-1; 9 positions match TRBD1. The CDR3 runs to 15 residues. Trimming at V came to 0 bases and at J to 7 bases, leaving 6 bases not matched to a gene. Germline-derived CDR1 and CDR2 are SGHTA and FQGTGA.